This T cell receptor (beta chain) was recovered during a study of CD8+CD57+ T cells in acquired aplastic anemia (dated by TCRdb to the late 2010s). Context from the whole study: On average, sorted CD4+ and CD8+ cells yielded around 3.4 ug of extracted DNA, with a range of about 0.19 to 30 ug. CD8+CD57+ expansion was defined as a frequency above the mean frequency observed in healthy subjects.

Patients chosen for sequencing had shown expansion of CD8+CD57+ cells by flow cytometry. Every patient had severe acquired aplastic anemia, diagnosed using the International Study of Aplastic Anemia and Agranulocytosis and Camitta criteria. No therapy had been received by the patients at the time of blood sampling. In this study, sorted CD4+ and CD8+ T cells from the blood of healthy subjects and of severe aplastic anemia patients had their TCR repertoires deep-sequenced. In the USA, patient enrollment took place under clinicaltrials.gov protocols 00001620, 01623167, 00001397, 00071045, 00081523 and 00961064. Ficoll-Paque density gradient centrifugation was used to isolate peripheral blood mononuclear cells. Before DNA was extracted, CD4+ and CD8+ T cells were sorted using either FACS or magnetic beads. The germline V gene (reference sequence) provides CDR1 LNHNV and CDR2 YYDKDF. The junction carries 9 bases between V and J, which are trimmed by 0 bases and 3 bases respectively. The CDR3 numbers 14 residues from cysteine through phenylalanine. CDR3 DNA only is kept here, 42 bases in frame from base 1.

To note about this clonotype: What this receptor recognizes is not known. No clone much larger than this one lies a single base away; base qualities are absent.

Profiling of TCR beta VDJ combinations and CDR3 sequences used genomic DNA as the template. TCR repertoire sequencing was run on an Illumina HiSeq 2000. From the authors' description of their analysis: TRBV/TRBJ rearrangement plots, CDR3 size and DJ length profiles, and Simpson's diversity index were used to evaluate the repertoires. The immunodominant clone was defined as the most abundant DNA sequence in deep sequencing data. CDR3 amino acid sequences were checked for sharing across subjects and were also compared against the VDJdb database and published repertoires. TCRdb reprocessed the public reads (quality trimming at Q25 with fastp, clone calling with MiXCR) and kept in-frame beta chains. Every distinct CDR3 protein forms one entry, paired with its most common genes and DNA. TCRdb, rather than the study authors, made the V and J calls. This sample comprises approximately 180,000 distinct CDR3 sequences, 45% to 55% of them detected only once. Around 1% of the sample is taken by the ten largest.

What the research found in general, with its limitations: Roughly 30 CD8+ CDR3 sequences were shared between patients and controls but appeared highly expressed in patients and within their immunodominant clones. Patients and healthy controls showed no significant difference in CD8+ Simpson's diversity (P=0.060).

The chain uses TRBV15 and TRBJ2-7; no confident D gene assignment can be made. This receptor was obtained from a human donor with aplastic anemia. Material: sorted CD4+, CD8+, or CD8+CD57+ T cells (not recorded which) from PBMCs. The CDR3 is CATSRDRVNYEQYF. The bases are TGTGCCACCAGCAGAGATCGGGTGAACTACGAGCAGTACTTC.